Listed here are 26 T cell receptor beta chains from one sample, sequenced in a study of beta chain features in type 1 diabetes. Investigators reverse transcribed all isolated RNA, so they sequenced expressed TCRB transcripts. The method was immunoSEQ multiplex PCR; TCRdb's version includes in-frame clones alone and lacks a portion of them. The sample yields about 210,000 clones, around 9.9% seen once. The sequencing input was central memory CD4+ T cells from blood. The receptors shown here come from a man aged 18-30 years in good health.

This clone was counted only a few times. The V gene is TRBV29-1, the J gene TRBJ1-1; weak D call: TRBD1 (5 bases). CDR3 size: 13 residues. CDR1 SQVTM and CDR2 ANQGSEA come from the germline V gene. V lost 6 bases to trimming and J lost 4 bases, with 15 bases between them. The CDR3 nucleotides are TGCAGCGTCGCTAAAGGGGTTGTCACTGAAGCTTTCTTT. As protein: CSVAKGVVTEAFF.

This clone came up many times. The chain links TRBV6-6 to TRBJ1-1; D is possibly TRBD1 (5 bases). This CDR3 comprises 14 residues. V gave up 0 bases and J gave up 5 bases, with 10 bases separating them. Germline assignment: CDR1 MNHNY and CDR2 SVGAGI (reference sequence). The CDR3 loop is CASSYSAGRTEAFF. The CDR3 coding sequence is TGTGCCAGCAGTTACTCGGCAGGGCGGACTGAAGCTTTCTTT.

The chain is built from TRBV15 and TRBJ1-4; TRBD1 matches at 7 bases. The CDR3 consists of 14 residues. The V gene end was trimmed by 3 bases and the J gene end by 6 bases; junction bases not matched to a gene: 4. Germline CDR1 and CDR2: LNHNV and YYDKDF (reference sequence). CDR3 amino acids: CATSSAQGDEKLFF. CDR3 nucleotides: TGTGCCACCAGCAGTGCCCAGGGGGATGAAAAACTGTTTTTT.

The chain combines TRBV23-1 with TRBJ2-7; D is undetermined. TRBV23-1 is noted as an ORF with a role that remains uncertain. CDR3 length: 16 amino acids. Trimming removed 0 bases at V and 0 bases at J, with 12 bases between. The CDR3 region is CASSQSRLVSSYEQYF. CDR3 nucleotides: TGCGCCAGCAGTCAATCGCGACTGGTGAGCTCCTACGAGCAGTACTTC.

The gene calls are TRBV6-5 and TRBJ2-1; no clear D. The CDR3 contains 13 residues. The ends were cut back, 2 bases at V and 7 bases at J, with 9 bases in the middle. The germline V gene has CDR1 MNHEY and CDR2 SVGAGI. The CDR3 DNA reads as TGTGCCAGCAGTTACCCGAATGGAAATGAGCAGTTCTTC. Its translation: CASSYPNGNEQFF.

This clone was picked up a small number of times. The genes are TRBV7-8 and TRBJ1-1, with D tentatively TRBD1 (5 bases). CDR1 is SGHVS, CDR2 FQNEAQ, per germline. V was cut by 5 bases and J by 0 bases, with 13 bases left in between. The CDR3 is 15 amino acids. The CDR3 spells CASSNWDQMNTEAFF. CDR3 nucleotide sequence: TGTGCCAGCAGCAACTGGGACCAGATGAACACTGAAGCTTTCTTT.

This chain connects TRBV7-2 to TRBJ2-1, with D perhaps TRBD1 or TRBD2 (6 bases each). Germline V gene lookup returns CDR1 SGHTA and CDR2 FQGNSA. This CDR3 spans 15 amino acids. V lost 6 bases to trimming and J lost 3 bases, with 15 bases between them. CDR3 sequence reads: CASRLTGGVYNEQFF. DNA for the CDR3: TGTGCCAGCAGGCTAACCGGGGGCGTCTACAATGAGCAGTTCTTC. The full variable domain, rest sourced from reference TRBV7-2 and TRBJ2-1, is GAGVSQSPSNKVTEKGKDVELRCDPISGHTALYWYRQSLGQGLEFLIYFQGNSAPDKSGLPSDRFSAERTGGSVSTLTIQRTQQEDSAVYLCASRLTGGVYNEQFFGPGTRLTVL.

This clone turned up a few times. The chain links TRBV4-1 to TRBJ2-7; unclear D gene. The CDR3 covers 15 residues. Between the trimmed V and J ends, which lost 3 bases and 5 bases, there was a span of 17 bases. From germline, CDR1 is MGHRA and CDR2 YSYEKL. CDR3 sequence (DNA): TGCGCCAGCAGCCAGCCCACCGGGCGTGGAAACGAGCAGTACTTC. It codes for CASSQPTGRGNEQYF.

Points on this clone: A single base separates this from a much larger clone, so it may be a read error. This sample also contains other DNA sequences that code for the same CDR3. The chain joins TRBV5-4 to TRBJ2-3; the match to TRBD2 covers 11 bases. CDR1 and CDR2 from the germline V gene are SGHNT and YYREEE (reference sequence). The CDR3 contains 14 residues. The DNA for the CDR3 is TGCGCCAGCAGGGAACTAGCGGGAGTAGATACGCAGTATTTT. It yields the protein CASRELAGVDTQYF.

V is TRBV7-2 and J is TRBJ2-2; D gene ambiguous. The CDR3 covers 14 residues. The germline gives CDR1 SGHTA, CDR2 FQGNSA. The germline V and J ends were trimmed by 8 bases and 1 base, with 11 bases remaining between them. The DNA for the CDR3 is TGTGCCAGCTCACGAGGCCGGAACACCGGGGAGCTGTTTTTT. Its translation is CASSRGRNTGELFF.

This clone was counted a few times. This chain uses TRBV10-3 with TRBJ1-2; TRBD1 might be the D (6 bases). In germline, CDR1 is ENHRY, CDR2 SYGVKD. With 5 bases removed from V and 8 bases from J, the gap between germline ends came to 15 bases. The CDR3 sequence is 13 residues long. The DNA for the CDR3 is TGTGCCATCAGTCTGGAGGGGGAAAGCGGCTACACCTTC. This codes for CAISLEGESGYTF.

V is TRBV28 and J is TRBJ2-5, with D perhaps matching TRBD2 (5 bases). The CDR3 spans 15 residues. The germline CDR1 and CDR2 sequences are MDHEN and SYDVKM. Trimming removed 9 bases at V and 0 bases at J, with 17 bases between. The CDR3 nucleotides read TGTGCCAGTTCCCGGGAAAGGTCGTACCAAGAGACCCAGTACTTC. Amino acid sequence: CASSRERSYQETQYF.

The chain couples TRBV7-2 to TRBJ2-7, with D perhaps matching TRBD1 (6 bases). The length of the CDR3 is 12 residues. Germline V lookup: CDR1 SGHTA, CDR2 FQGNSA. V lost 0 bases and J lost 13, with 13 bases in between. CDR3 region: CASSLADRSFYF. Written as DNA, the CDR3 is TGTGCCAGCAGCTTAGCCGACAGGAGCTTCTACTTC.

This clone has just a few counts. The V call is TRBV29-1, the J call TRBJ2-1; D remains ambiguous. CDR1 and CDR2 (germline): SQVTM, ANQGSEA. CDR3 length: 12 residues. Trimming took off 7 bases at V and 5 bases at J, with 12 bases between the two ends. Written as DNA, the CDR3 is TGCAGCGATCGCTACAGCGACAATGAGCAGTTCTTC. Its protein product is CSDRYSDNEQFF.

This clone was picked up many times. The V and J genes are TRBV7-3 and TRBJ2-1, with 9 bases identical to TRBD2. CDR3 length: 15 residues. Germline V gene sequence: CDR1 SGHTA, CDR2 FQGTGA. J gave up 12 bases and V 2 bases, and 11 bases lay outside the gene matches. This chain's CDR3 is CASSLASGTPLGQFF. CDR3 nucleotides: TGTGCCAGCAGCTTAGCTAGCGGGACCCCTCTAGGGCAGTTCTTC.

The chain links TRBV28 to TRBJ2-1, with TRBD1 identical over 9 bases. V gave up 5 bases and J gave up 7 bases; unmatched junction bases: 9. The CDR3 loop spans 15 amino acids. Germline lookup yields CDR1 MDHEN and CDR2 SYDVKM. The chain's CDR3 is CASSLGGTGTNEQFF. The CDR3 DNA is TGTGCCAGCAGTCTCGGGGGGACAGGGACTAATGAGCAGTTCTTC. The full variable domain, with the rest looked up from reference TRBV28 and TRBJ2-1, is DVKVTQSSRYLVKRTGEKVFLECVQDMDHENMFWYRQDPGLGLRLIYFSYDVKMKEKGDIPEGYSVSREKKERFSLILESASTNQTSMYLCASSLGGTGTNEQFFGPGTRLTVL.

The J gene is TRBJ1-1, the V gene TRBV30; a possible D gene is TRBD1 (5 bases). CDR1 is GTSNPN, CDR2 SVGIG, per germline (reference sequence). The CDR3 totals 12 residues. V was pared by 5 bases and J by 8 bases, with 15 bases between. The CDR3 region is CAWLAGNSEAFF. Written as DNA, the CDR3 is TGTGCCTGGTTGGCAGGGAACTCAGAAGCTTTCTTT.

This clone was detected only a few times. This chain uses TRBV4-2 with TRBJ1-2; the match to TRBD1 covers 11 bases. The CDR3 contains 16 residues. CDR1 and CDR2 (germline): LGHNA, YNFKEQ. Trimming at V came to 0 bases and at J to 4 bases, leaving 4 bases not matched to a gene. The CDR3 is CASSQEVGQGAYGYTF. The CDR3 DNA reads TGTGCCAGCAGCCAAGAAGTCGGACAGGGGGCCTATGGCTACACCTTC.

This clone came up a few times. The rearrangement links TRBV2 to TRBJ2-1; 11 bases match TRBD2. The V segment lost 7 bases and the J segment 6 bases; nucleotides outside the gene matches: 8. Germline loops: CDR1 SNHLY, CDR2 FYNNEI. The CDR3 runs to 15 residues. The CDR3 nucleotides are TGTGCCAGCAAGCCACTAGCGGGAGAATTCAATGAGCAGTTCTTC. Encoded protein: CASKPLAGEFNEQFF.

Remarks on this clone: It may be a read error: a sequence one base away is much more abundant. The chain carries TRBV5-1 and TRBJ2-1; D uncertain. This CDR3 contains 14 residues. Germline V gene data show CDR1 as SGHRS and CDR2 as YFSETQ. V was clipped by 2 bases and J by 13 bases, with 19 bases between them. The CDR3 region has the DNA TGCGCCAGCAGCTTCAGGCCCCCCGCGGAAGATCAGTTCTTC. Translated: CASSFRPPAEDQFF.

This rearrangement joins TRBV27 to TRBJ2-7; TRBD2 matches 12 bases. The CDR3 loop spans 16 amino acids. With V trimmed by 3 bases and J by 7 bases, 10 bases remained unmatched. Germline V lookup: CDR1 MNHEY, CDR2 SMNVEV (reference sequence). CDR3 region: CASSFYTSGGIGEQYF. The DNA for the CDR3 is TGTGCCAGCAGTTTTTATACTAGCGGGGGGATTGGAGAGCAGTACTTC.

This clone was counted between two and nine times. The chain recombines TRBV5-4 with TRBJ1-4; possible D gene TRBD1, 5 bases. CDR3 size: 15 residues. Between the trimmed V and J ends, which lost 2 bases and 5 bases, there was a span of 13 bases. Germline V gene lookup returns CDR1 SGHNT and CDR2 YYREEE (reference sequence). The chain's CDR3 is CASSFSGTGNEKLFF. CDR3 in DNA: TGTGCCAGCAGCTTCTCCGGGACGGGGAATGAAAAACTGTTTTTT. The full variable domain, with the rest looked up from reference TRBV5-4 and TRBJ1-4, is ETGVTQSPTHLIKTRGQQVTLRCSSQSGHNTVSWYQQALGQGPQFIFQYYREEENGRGNFPPRFSGLQFPNYSSELNVNALELDDSALYLCASSFSGTGNEKLFFGSGTQLSVL.

The rearrangement uses TRBV6-1 and TRBJ2-5, with TRBD1 matching over 10 bases. V dropped 6 bases and J dropped 4; count of bases not matched to a gene: 8. The germline V gene encodes CDR1 MNHNS and CDR2 SASEGT. This CDR3 contains 15 residues. CDR3 loop: CASRRQGADGETQYF. CDR3 DNA: TGTGCCAGCAGGCGACAGGGGGCTGATGGAGAGACCCAGTACTTC.

This clone was counted only a few times. The chain combines TRBV29-1 with TRBJ1-5; 9 bases map to TRBD1. The CDR3 sequence is 12 residues long. Germline CDR1 is SQVTM and CDR2 is ANQGSEA. Trimming removed 6 bases from V and 8 bases from J; junction bases left unmatched: 5. The CDR3 DNA is TGCAGCGTGGGACAGGGCTGGGAGCCCCAGCATTTT. Residues: CSVGQGWEPQHF.

This chain links TRBV11-2 with TRBJ2-7; tentatively, D is TRBD1 (6 bases). Germline V gene data show CDR1 as SGHAT and CDR2 as FQNNGV. CDR3 length: 15 residues. V was pared by 6 bases and J by 1 base, with 16 bases between. CDR3 protein: CASSRSGTQSYEQYF. CDR3 nucleotides: TGTGCCAGCAGTCGATCCGGGACACAGTCCTACGAGCAGTACTTC. The whole variable domain, remainder taken from reference TRBV11-2 and TRBJ2-7, is EAGVAQSPRYKIIEKRQSVAFWCNPISGHATLYWYQQILGQGPKLLIQFQNNGVVDDSQLPKDRFSAERLKGVDSTLKIQPAKLEDSAVYLCASSRSGTQSYEQYFGPGTRLTVT.

In its sample, this clone was seen many times. The chain joins TRBV9 to TRBJ2-5; D uncertain. The V gene lost 4 bases and the J gene lost 1 base, with 5 bases spanning the gap. CDR3 size: 12 residues. Germline V gene sequence: CDR1 SGDLS, CDR2 YYNGEE. The CDR3 nucleotides read TGTGCCAGCAGCCCGATCCAAGAGACCCAGTACTTC. This gives the protein CASSPIQETQYF.